The rows below give T cell receptor beta chains drawn from one sample of a study of blood T cells in healthy people across ages. MiXCR was run by TCRdb on the 5' RACE reads, yielding one entry per CDR3 protein. The sample records around 690,000 distinct CDR3 sequences, approximately 50% being singletons. Sequenced sample: blood. These receptors came from a man in his sixties in good health. Each CDR3 is given with its conserved first and last residue. Fields, in order: J gene, V gene, clone size, D gene, CDR3 protein, CDR3 DNA. D genes are given only for firm matches. Expanded clones get a size class; other rows say once, few or many, or leave the size out.

j_gene: TRBJ2-1; v_gene: TRBV4-1; abundance: few; d_gene: TRBD2; CDR3aa: CASSQPSGGYNEQFF; CDR3nt: TGCGCCAGCAGCCAACCCAGCGGGGGCTACAATGAGCAGTTCTTC
j_gene: TRBJ1-1; v_gene: TRBV5-1; abundance: NA; d_gene: NA; CDR3aa: CASSLATYRGINTEAFF; CDR3nt: TGCGCCAGCAGCTTGGCCACATACCGCGGGATAAACACTGAAGCTTTCTTT
j_gene: TRBJ2-7; v_gene: TRBV5-6; abundance: NA; d_gene: TRBD2; CDR3aa: CASSLGPPGGGSYEQYF; CDR3nt: TGTGCCAGCAGCTTGGGCCCCCCGGGGGGGGGCTCCTACGAGCAGTACTTC
j_gene: TRBJ2-1; v_gene: TRBV20-1; abundance: NA; d_gene: TRBD2; CDR3aa: CSASFGGGGYNEQFF; CDR3nt: TGCAGTGCTAGTTTCGGTGGGGGGGGGTACAATGAGCAGTTCTTC
j_gene: TRBJ2-2; v_gene: TRBV20-1; abundance: NA; d_gene: NA; CDR3aa: CSASDSRNTGELFF; CDR3nt: TGCAGTGCTAGTGACTCTCGTAACACCGGGGAGCTGTTTTTT
j_gene: TRBJ1-6; v_gene: TRBV6-5; abundance: NA; d_gene: TRBD1; CDR3aa: CASSYSAGTGRSPLHF; CDR3nt: TGTGCCAGCAGTTACTCGGCGGGGACAGGGCGTTCACCCCTCCACTTT
j_gene: TRBJ2-1; v_gene: TRBV9; abundance: few; d_gene: TRBD2; CDR3aa: CASSQLTSGGNEQFF; CDR3nt: TGTGCCAGCAGTCAACTGACTAGCGGGGGGAATGAGCAGTTCTTC
j_gene: TRBJ2-5; v_gene: TRBV5-1; abundance: NA; d_gene: NA; CDR3aa: CASSLGRLDQETQYF; CDR3nt: TGCGCCAGCAGCTTGGGCAGGCTGGACCAAGAGACCCAGTACTTC
j_gene: TRBJ2-7; v_gene: TRBV6-5; abundance: NA; d_gene: TRBD2; CDR3aa: CASSRGLGAYEQYF; CDR3nt: TGTGCCAGCAGCCGCGGACTAGGGGCTTACGAGCAGTACTTC
j_gene: TRBJ2-6; v_gene: TRBV5-1; abundance: NA; d_gene: NA; CDR3aa: CASSLGAGNSGANVLTF; CDR3nt: TGCGCCAGCAGCTTGGGAGCGGGCAACTCTGGGGCCAACGTCCTGACTTTC
j_gene: TRBJ1-1; v_gene: TRBV29-1; abundance: NA; d_gene: TRBD1; CDR3aa: CSAQGGLPEAFF; CDR3nt: TGCAGCGCCCAGGGGGGTTTGCCTGAAGCTTTCTTT